This TCR beta chain stems from a study of cytomegalovirus exposure and HLA in healthy donors. J was trimmed by 15 bases and V by 0 bases; bases with no gene match: 4. Germline-derived CDR1 and CDR2 are SGHVS and FQNEAQ. This CDR3 is built from 13 residues. Points from the study as a whole: An Asian-associated ancestry cluster reportedly showed fewer N-insertions than the approximately 620-donor mean in a later analysis. Associated with HLA alleles at 0.05 false discovery rate in a later analysis were 16,951 TCR beta sequences. In a later analysis, V- and J-gene trimming of beta chains associated with a DCLRE1C missense variant, replicated independently.

For this clone: Its antigen remains unknown.

PCR used 60 Vbeta primers and 13 Jbeta primers. TCRdb's copy holds only in-frame clones and misses some; the assay was immunoSEQ multiplex PCR. The sample gives approximately 110,000 clones, approximately 76% of which show up once; 7.7% is in the top ten. The sequencing input was PBMCs. The TCR comes from a woman aged 45-65 years in good health and CMV-seropositive. The chain uses TRBV7-8 and TRBJ2-1; 11 bases are shared with TRBD1. The DNA of the CDR3 is TGTGCCAGCAGCTTAGCCCCAGGGACAGGGGGGTTCTTC. Protein: CASSLAPGTGGFF.